One sample yielded the 20 T cell receptor beta chains listed below, sequenced in a study of T cell responses to AZD1222 COVID-19 vaccine (dated by TCRdb to the early 2020s). The time point label, as the study defines it: baseline before first vaccination. The method behind the library was the immunoSEQ multiplex PCR assay. As stored in TCRdb, this immuneACCESS dataset retains in-frame rearrangements with V and J assigned. A fraction of the clones does not appear; measured against another copy, unresolved V genes explain less than half of the discrepancy, and the remainder lacks a known reason. A total of 110,000 to 150,000 clones appear in this sample, more than 90% of them only once. Around 3.2% of the sample is held by the ten biggest clonotypes. The source was peripheral blood, collected on day 0 of AZD1222 vaccination. The source of these receptors is an adult in good health.

This clone occurred once. CDR3 DNA: TGTGCCAGCACTGAATCGGTCCTGTCAACAGATACGCAGTATTTT. Translated, it gives CASTESVLSTDTQYF. J is TRBJ2-3 and V is TRBV18; D unclear. Per the germline V gene, CDR1 is KGHSH and CDR2 is LQKENI. The V gene lost 8 bases and the J gene lost 3 bases, with 18 bases spanning the gap. The CDR3 is 15 residues long.

This clone occurred once. The V and J genes are TRBV6-6 and TRBJ2-2; 9 nucleotides align to TRBD1. J gave up 6 bases and V 2 bases, and 4 bases lay outside the gene matches. The length of the CDR3 is 15 residues. The V gene's germline CDR1 is MNHNY and CDR2 SVGAGI (reference sequence). The CDR3 spells CASSYPGQGPGELFF. As DNA, the CDR3 is TGTGCCAGCAGTTACCCGGGACAGGGTCCCGGGGAGCTGTTTTTT.

The chain recombines TRBV28 with TRBJ2-1; 11 bases agree with TRBD2. Germline V CDR1 and CDR2: MDHEN, SYDVKM. Trimming at V came to 5 bases and at J to 3 bases, leaving 18 bases not matched to a gene. The CDR3 has 20 amino acids. The CDR3 DNA reads TGTGCCAGCAGTGGGGCCGGGCCCCGAAAACTAGCGGGAGACTACAATGAGCAGTTCTTC. Translation gives CASSGAGPRKLAGDYNEQFF.

This clone was seen once. The chain couples TRBV6-5 to TRBJ2-5; 9 bases align to TRBD2. The V and J ends lost 4 bases and 9 bases, in that order; junction bases with no gene match: 6. The CDR3 runs to 13 residues. Germline assignment: CDR1 MNHEY and CDR2 SVGAGI. The CDR3: CASSSLAGGAQYF. The CDR3 bases are TGTGCCAGCAGTTCACTAGCGGGTGGGGCCCAGTACTTC.

The chain uses TRBV3-1 (or the pseudogene TRBV3-2) and TRBJ2-5; D perhaps matches TRBD2 (5 bases). V lost 3 bases, J lost 5 bases, and 10 bases lay in between. CDR1 LGHDT and CDR2 YNNKEL come from the germline V gene (reference sequence). The CDR3 totals 13 residues. The chain's CDR3 is CASSQDGGETQYF. The CDR3 DNA is TGTGCCAGCAGCCAGGACGGCGGGGAGACCCAGTACTTC.

DNA of the CDR3: TGTGCCAGCAGCCCGATACTAGCGGGAGTCAGCAATGAGCAGTTCTTC. Its protein is CASSPILAGVSNEQFF. This sequence joins TRBV7-9 and TRBJ2-1, with TRBD2 matching over 11 bases. Per germline, CDR1 SEHNR and CDR2 FQNEAQ (reference sequence). The V segment lost 5 bases and the J segment 6 bases; nucleotides outside the gene matches: 9. The CDR3 runs 16 residues.

The rearrangement joins TRBV4-3 to TRBJ2-7, with TRBD1 matching 7 bases. The CDR3 length is 15 residues. The V gene's germline CDR1 is LGHNA and CDR2 YSLEER. The ends lost 3 bases at V and 2 bases at J; junction bases unmatched: 7. The CDR3 DNA reads as TGCGCCAGCAGCCAGGAACGGGACAGCCCCTACGAGCAGTACTTC. It codes for CASSQERDSPYEQYF.

This sequence joins TRBV29-1 and TRBJ1-1; TRBD1 matches at 9 bases. From germline, CDR1 is SQVTM and CDR2 ANQGSEA. The CDR3 is 14 amino acids. V was pared by 7 bases and J by 5 bases, with 11 bases of the junction left unmatched. The CDR3 is CSANSQGAGTEAFF. The CDR3 nucleotides read TGCAGCGCGAATTCACAGGGGGCGGGAACTGAAGCTTTCTTT.

The rearrangement joins TRBV1 to TRBJ2-7; no DNA check was done on the table's D call, TRBD2. TRBV1 is described as a pseudogene. This CDR3 has 15 amino acids. CDR3 coding DNA: TGCACCAGCAGTCGGACTTGGCACGATTCCTACGAGCAGTACTTC. Protein sequence: CTSSRTWHDSYEQYF.

The chain couples TRBV19 to TRBJ1-1; D is ambiguous. CDR3 length equals 13 residues. Germline assignment: CDR1 LNHDA and CDR2 SQIVND (reference sequence). V was pared by 2 bases and J by 4 bases, with 8 bases between. The CDR3 region is CASSILTGTEAFF. In nucleotides, the CDR3 is TGTGCCAGTAGTATACTTACGGGCACTGAAGCTTTCTTT. Filled out from reference TRBV19 and TRBJ1-1, the complete variable domain reads DGGITQSPKYLFRKEGQNVTLSCEQNLNHDAMYWYRQDPGQGLRLIYYSQIVNDFQKGDIAEGYSVSREKKESFPLTVTSAQKNPTAFYLCASSILTGTEAFFGQGTRLTVV.

The chain employs TRBV4-3 and TRBJ2-3, with 8 nucleotides matching TRBD1. Unmatched junction bases numbered 0, after V lost 1 base and J lost 9 bases. The CDR3 extends over 12 amino acids. Looked up from germline, CDR1 is LGHNA and CDR2 is YSLEER. CDR3 in amino acids: CASSQGQGTQYF. The CDR3, as DNA: TGCGCCAGCAGCCAAGGACAGGGGACGCAGTATTTT.

The chain uses TRBV7-3 and TRBJ1-2; D not resolved. The CDR3 length is 16 residues. The germline V and J ends were trimmed by 5 bases and 5 bases, with 21 bases remaining between them. The germline gives CDR1 SGHTA, CDR2 FQGTGA. As DNA, the CDR3 is TGTGCCAGCAGCGCCAACGCCGGACCTCGGGGTTATGGCTACACCTTC. Translating gives CASSANAGPRGYGYTF.

The chain combines TRBV27 with TRBJ2-5; no clear D gene. V lost 2 bases and J 0 bases, leaving 10 bases between the germline ends. The CDR3 extends over 15 amino acids. Germline V gene sequence: CDR1 MNHEY, CDR2 SMNVEV (reference sequence). The CDR3 bases are TGTGCCAGCAGTTTAAGGGCAAGAGACCAAGAGACCCAGTACTTC. It translates to CASSLRARDQETQYF.

This sequence joins TRBV6-2 or TRBV6-3 and TRBJ2-3, with 8 bases lining up with TRBD2. Germline CDR1 is MNHEY and CDR2 is SVGEGT. The trim removed 2 bases at V and 8 bases at J, leaving 9 bases unmatched. The CDR3 is made up of 15 amino acids. CDR3 region: CASSYGGRTRATQYF. The CDR3 DNA reads TGTGCCAGCAGTTACGGCGGGAGGACCCGTGCTACGCAGTATTTT.

The genes are TRBV30 and TRBJ1-5; D is unresolved. V shed 5 bases and J shed 6 bases, with 11 bases lying between them. The CDR3 spans 12 residues. Per germline, CDR1 GTSNPN and CDR2 SVGIG (reference sequence). The CDR3 coding sequence is TGTGCCTGGTCTGGTCGTTCTCAGCCCCAGCATTTT. It translates to CAWSGRSQPQHF.

This clone appeared a single time. The chain uses TRBV10-3 and TRBJ1-1; D perhaps matches TRBD1 (5 bases). Germline V gene sequence: CDR1 ENHRY, CDR2 SYGVKD. The CDR3 runs to 15 residues. Between the trimmed V and J ends, which lost 3 bases and 2 bases, there was a span of 13 bases. CDR3 DNA sequence: TGTGCCATCAGTGATAATCTGGGGCTTAACACTGAAGCTTTCTTT. This codes for CAISDNLGLNTEAFF.

V and J are TRBV19 and TRBJ2-5; 7 bases are shared with TRBD1. V lost 4 bases and J lost 6; bases outside the gene matches: 5. The germline V gene encodes CDR1 LNHDA and CDR2 SQIVND (reference sequence). The CDR3 loop spans 13 amino acids. The CDR3 DNA follows: TGTGCCAGTAGTAATGACAGGGTGCAGACCCAGTACTTC. This sequence encodes CASSNDRVQTQYF.

The V call is TRBV7-7, the J call TRBJ2-1; weak D call: TRBD2 (6 bases). This CDR3 comprises 13 residues. The germline V and J ends were trimmed by 4 bases and 5 bases, with 9 bases remaining between them. The germline CDR1 and CDR2 sequences are SSHAT and FNYEAQ (reference sequence). The CDR3 sequence is CASSSTRDNEQFF. The CDR3 DNA sequence: TGTGCCAGCAGCTCGACTAGAGACAATGAGCAGTTCTTC.

CDR3 bases: TGTGCCAGCTCACCACCGGGCAGGGTGTATGAGCAGTACTTC. Protein product: CASSPPGRVYEQYF. The chain couples TRBV18 to TRBJ2-7; tentative D call: TRBD1 (5 bases). The germline V and J ends were trimmed by 0 bases and 7 bases, with 13 bases remaining between them. The germline V gene encodes CDR1 KGHSH and CDR2 LQKENI. There are 14 residues in the CDR3.

The rearrangement uses TRBV7-3 and TRBJ1-2, with 11 bases matching TRBD1. This CDR3 spans 14 amino acids. Germline-derived CDR1 and CDR2 are SGHTA and FQGTGA. After removal of 5 bases from V and 5 bases from J, the junction contained 4 bases not matched to a gene. The CDR3 sequence: CASSPGTGGYGYTF. CDR3 DNA sequence: TGTGCCAGCAGCCCCGGGACAGGGGGATATGGCTACACCTTC.